Each of the 2 T cell receptor beta chains below was sequenced from the same sample in a study of T cells in Graves' hyperthyroidism and ophthalmopathy. It was RNA transcripts that yielded the amplified TCR beta CDR3 regions. Researchers ran a first-round RT-PCR on the TCR CDR3 using the HTBI primer set. Each CDR3 protein gets one entry after TCRdb re-called the multiplex PCR reads with MiXCR. This sample has approximately 700,000 distinct CDR3 sequences, with roughly 45% found just once. Source material: peripheral blood or thyroid tissue (not recorded which). The receptors stem from an adult man with Graves' disease, either hyperthyroidism or ophthalmopathy (not recorded which).

The chain combines TRBV10-3 with TRBJ2-7, with TRBD2 identical over 11 bases. Germline CDR1 reads ENHRY; CDR2 reads SYGVKD. The CDR3 sequence is 14 residues long. The trim removed 8 bases at V and 7 bases at J, leaving 10 bases unmatched. This CDR3 is CAIGAGTSGGEQYF. CDR3 sequence (DNA): TGTGCCATCGGGGCAGGGACTAGCGGTGGTGAGCAGTACTTC.

V gene TRBV20-1 combines with J gene TRBJ2-7; perhaps TRBD2 as D (6 bases). Germline CDR1 DFQATT, CDR2 SNEGSKA (reference sequence). The CDR3 loop spans 14 amino acids. V was shortened by 4 bases and J by 5 bases, with 18 bases between the two germline ends. The chain's CDR3 is CSATGGSVLHEQYF. Written as DNA, the CDR3 is TGCAGTGCTACCGGAGGGTCGGTGCTCCACGAGCAGTACTTC.